What follows is one T cell receptor (beta chain) and its context. This clone's antigen is unknown. No much larger clone is present one base from it, and per-base qualities are unavailable. From the cysteine up to the phenylalanine, the CDR3 has a length of 15 residues. Only CDR3 DNA remains: 45 bases, in frame from the first base. Based on the germline V gene (reference sequence), the CDR1 and CDR2 sequences are SEHNR and FQNEAQ. The trim is 6 bases for V and 1 base for J, with a gap of 15 bases between the germline ends. This record comes from a study of cytomegalovirus exposure and HLA in healthy donors (dated by TCRdb to 2016 to 2017). In the study overall: An earlier analysis of 587 of the donors reported approximately 260 Gb of sequence data and about 120 million unique TCR beta sequences obtained from about 170 million T cells. An early release that covered about 600 HLA-typed donors contained about 300 gigabases of sequencing data and approximately 85 million unique TCR sequences. An earlier analysis of 500 to 650 of the donors applied high-throughput TCR beta sequencing to assess whether each TCR beta V gene segment acted as functional or pseudogenic. Because of strong linkage in the cohort, roughly five DR-DQ haplotypes were treated as single units for association and clustering. Class I and class II HLA loci were covered by the typing at four-digit resolution. In a later genetic analysis, genome-wide SNP genotypes for about three fifths of the roughly 670 donors were used, and that subset was treated as a discovery cohort. In addition to the first cohort of around 670 subjects, a separate validation cohort of 120 different subjects was used. Donor age, sex, ethnicity and CMV serostatus were compiled alongside the repertoire data. Of the roughly 400 genotyped donors, 65% to 90% fell in the genetic ancestry cluster associated with self-reported Caucasian donors. The study was designed to test whether signatures of past pathogen exposure could be identified by cataloging public T cell receptors. The number of donors typed differed by locus, with about 629-640 for A, B, C, DRB1 and DQB1, over 500 for DQA1, 606 for DPA1, and some 440 for DPB1. Rather than drawing on any new phenotypic data, the later analysis identified candidate immune exposures from TCR beta sequences and the way those sequences occurred across donors. Across around 400 genotyped donors of the cohort, an average of about 200,000 unique TCR beta nucleotide sequences per donor were sequenced, and 15% to 20% of those sequences were non-productive. To study patterns of TCR occurrence, a later analysis re-analyzed previously published TCR beta repertoires from 500 to 850 donors and added high-resolution HLA genotyping. To predict cytomegalovirus infection status, the study combined high-throughput TCR immunosequencing, statistical association of individual TCRs with disease status, and machine learning. Every repertoire in the discovery cohort had been generated on one and the same sequencing platform. Using immunosequencing, the study profiled T cell repertoires from 500 to 800 subjects and related those repertoires to cytomegalovirus serostatus. Broader findings and caveats from the paper: Several of the top co-occurrence clusters appeared to be linked to parvovirus B19, influenza, CMV and Epstein-Barr virus, according to a later analysis. The only immune exposure information available for the cohort was CMV serostatus. Correlated functional status among segregating V segments might reflect linkage disequilibrium, but an unknown experimental factor could not be ruled out. In a later analysis, HLA-associated TCR beta chains were found to be more clonally expanded and to have lower generation probabilities than equally common non-associated chains. A cluster of highly shared sequence variants was judged likely to be a technical artifact of the sequencing pipeline. A few of the identified cytomegalovirus-associated TCR beta chains were confirmed in vitro to be specific for cytomegalovirus antigens. Presence/absence analyses assumed roughly uniform sequencing depth across donors, an assumption that may not hold. A further reported finding was that TCR beta sequences accurately predicted the HLA-A and HLA-B alleles for most subjects in the first cohort. The authors suggested that the approach could potentially be generalized to other disease states and immunological phenotypes. This cohort had only TCR beta chains sequenced, and the lack of alpha or paired-chain data limited which features could be detected. While some public TCRs were present in many individuals, most TCR sequences turned up only very rarely across donors. The study listed 150 to 200 TCR beta chains as associated with cytomegalovirus. Broadly in line with IMGT annotations, most TCR beta V segments showed up in productive rearrangements about 87% or about 30% of the time in an earlier analysis of 587 of the donors. Because some donors lacked HLA typing at each locus, the association tests relied only on the typed subset. Strong co-occurrence of HLA alleles, especially DR and DQ, made assigning TCR associations to individual alleles difficult. In a later analysis, TCR association rates were found to vary across HLA loci, with the most associated TCRs seen for DRB1 alleles and the fewest for HLA-C alleles. Because the 87-base-pair reads could not distinguish some IMGT-functional V segments, including TRBV6-2 and TRBV6-3, those segments were excluded. In a later genetic analysis, a missense DCLRE1C variant was associated with V-gene and J-gene trimming of TCR beta chains, and the association was replicated in an independent cohort. The classifier was reported to diagnose cytomegalovirus status with high specificity and sensitivity in both the original cohort and the validation cohort. Most CMV-associated TCR beta chains appeared to be HLA-restricted in a later analysis, and the HLA associations seemed to be driven largely by CMV exposure. The earlier analysis of about 600 of the donors excluded roughly 17 rarely observed V segments, including chromosome 9 orphons, because counts were too low. Compared with the 666-donor mean, donors in an Asian-associated ancestry cluster had fewer N-insertions in productive TCRs, according to a later genetic analysis. In a later analysis, some 17,000 TCR beta sequences were associated with specific HLA alleles at a false discovery rate of 0.05.

The cohort comprised some 680 healthy bone marrow donors. All cohort members were sampled while nominally healthy, although unrecorded immune exposures were likely present. The donor was CMV seropositive and was included in the group of 270 or so seropositive cohort members. A peripheral blood sample was provided by each donor, and peripheral blood mononuclear cells were used for TCR beta sequencing. Genomic DNA extraction from the blood cell samples was performed with the Qiagen DNeasy Blood Extraction Kit. The library was built by means of the immunoSEQ multiplex PCR assay. The multiplex PCR relied on a mix of 60 forward primers for TCR Vbeta segments and 13 reverse primers for TCR Jbeta segments. A multiplex PCR assay on genomic DNA amplified the CDR3 region of rearranged TCR beta genes. Amplified TCR beta libraries were sequenced as 87-base-pair reads on the Illumina HiSeq System. On the authors' methods: Across the 670 or so repertoires, a later analysis counted approximately 83 million unique TCR beta chains, some 11 million of which were shared by at least two donors. To remove PCR and sequencing errors, raw reads were error-corrected and collapsed into unique sequences using a nearest-neighbor algorithm that merged closely related sequences. CDR3 sequences were aligned to IMGT reference sequences to assign V, D and J gene segments. Each retained sequence needed at least a six-nucleotide match to both a V gene segment and a J gene segment. Rearrangements were classified as productive when the CDR3 lacked stop codons and remained in frame with V and J, and all other rearrangements were classified as non-productive. CDR3 was defined according to IMGT convention as the region running from the second conserved V-encoded cysteine to the conserved J-encoded phenylalanine. The earlier analysis of fewer than 750 of the donors excluded sequences that lacked an unambiguous match to a single V gene segment. In an earlier analysis of 500 to 750 of the donors, V segments were called functional above 56.7% productive rearrangements and were called segregating when the between-donor standard deviation exceeded 5%. To diagnose cytomegalovirus status from the catalog of TCR beta chain sequences, a statistical classification framework was built. In a later analysis, V and J genes were assigned by comparing TCR nucleotide sequences against IMGT/GENE-DB human TR gene sequences. A later analysis assigned CDR3 sequences and most-parsimonious VDJ recombination scenarios with the TCRdist pipeline. A later analysis defined each TCR beta chain by its CDR3 amino acid sequence plus V-gene family, and excluded reads lacking a unique V-gene family. A later analysis removed 550 to 650 highly shared, low-generation-probability nucleotide sequences to deal with suspected cross-contamination and a sequencing artifact. For each public chain, a later analysis derived a clonal expansion index from normalized ranks of inferred template counts within each repertoire. A later analysis computed generation probabilities with a VDJ recombination model fitted to out-of-frame rearrangements, and checked the results against IGoR. In a later analysis, TCR-TCR, TCR-HLA and TCR-CMV co-occurrence was scored with hypergeometric tests, and a repertoire-size bias correction was applied to TCR pairs. A later analysis estimated false discovery rates by permuting HLA or CMV assignments 20 times. In a later analysis, co-occurring TCRs were grouped with DBSCAN, and TCRdist sequence similarity was added when clustering was performed within HLA-allele-positive subsets. Co-occurrence clustering excluded repertoires with fewer than 30,000 or more than 120,000 public chains, plus five with anomalous nucleotide sharing. The clones in this table, taken by TCRdb from immuneACCESS, are in-frame only. Not every clone is retained; where verified, under half of the shortfall comes from an unresolved V gene, and the cause of the rest is unknown. V and J calls and clone size are those listed in that table; D and trimming were worked out from the DNA. Across this sample there are about 180,000 clones, with 80% seen only once. Approximately 6.8% of the sample rests with the top ten.

The clonotype was recovered from a young man in good health and CMV-seropositive. In this chain, TRBV7-9 is recombined with TRBJ1-1, with TRBD1 as a weak D call on 5 bases. Sequenced: PBMCs. The DNA sequence reads TGTGCCAGCAGGTTTCCGCCGACAGAGAACACTGAAGCTTTCTTT. This yields the protein CASRFPPTENTEAFF.